This is a list of T cell receptor beta chains from one sample in a study of blood T cell repertoires in COVID-19. Clones were read by immunoSEQ multiplex PCR, and TCRdb kept only the in-frame ones, dropping some. The data show tens of thousands of clones, approximately 87% seen once. The sample comprised peripheral blood. These receptors were taken from a man aged 35-49 years with COVID-19, enrolled during active disease. Both conserved end residues are part of each CDR3. D genes are given only for firm matches. Clone size, where shown, is once, few, many, or a class for clones that have expanded.

TRBV3-1/TRBV3-2	TRBJ2-2	TRBD2	once	CASSPHLAGAGELFF	TGTGCCAGCAGCCCACATCTAGCGGGAGCCGGGGAGCTGTTTTTT
TRBV7-9	TRBJ2-1	TRBD2	once	CASSRTTSGSYNEQFF	TGTGCCAGCAGCAGGACTACTAGCGGCTCCTACAATGAGCAGTTCTTC
TRBV4-1	TRBJ2-3	TRBD2	once	CASSQALAGVADTQYF	TGCGCCAGCAGCCAAGCGCTAGCGGGAGTTGCAGATACGCAGTATTTT
TRBV4-1	TRBJ1-1	NA	NA	CASSPPWGVETEAFF	TGCGCCAGCAGCCCCCCATGGGGGGTAGAGACTGAAGCTTTCTTT
TRBV2	TRBJ1-5	NA	NA	CASREQGRAQPQHF	TGTGCCAGCAGGGAACAGGGAAGGGCTCAGCCCCAGCATTTT
TRBV24-1	TRBJ2-5	NA	NA	CATSDLSGEETQYF	TGTGCCACCAGTGATTTGTCAGGGGAAGAGACCCAGTACTTC
TRBV11-2	TRBJ2-3	TRBD2	NA	CASSFSPSGASSTDTQYF	TGTGCCAGCAGCTTCTCGCCTAGCGGAGCCTCTAGCACAGATACGCAGTATTTT
TRBV5-5	TRBJ1-4	NA	NA	CASSFGGNEKLFF	TGTGCCAGCAGCTTCGGGGGGAATGAAAAACTGTTTTTT
TRBV7-8	TRBJ1-5	TRBD1	NA	CASSSTGGGANQPQHF	TGTGCCAGCAGCTCTACAGGGGGAGGGGCCAATCAGCCCCAGCATTTT
TRBV9	TRBJ2-7	TRBD2	NA	CASSVDAGAGENEQYF	TGTGCCAGCAGCGTAGATGCGGGAGCCGGAGAAAACGAGCAGTACTTC
TRBV7-9	TRBJ2-3	TRBD2	NA	CASRPRGGGSLSPDTQYF	TGTGCCAGCAGGCCTAGGGGCGGGGGGAGCCTAAGCCCAGATACGCAGTATTTT
TRBV28	TRBJ2-1	TRBD1	NA	CASRGQSSYNEQFF	TGTGCCAGCCGGGGACAGAGCTCCTACAATGAGCAGTTCTTC
TRBV28	TRBJ2-7	NA	NA	CASSGGGGTNEQYF	TGTGCCAGCAGCGGGGGTGGGGGTACGAACGAGCAGTACTTC
TRBV19	TRBJ1-2	NA	NA	CASRTPRGSRGYTF	TGTGCCAGTAGGACCCCCAGGGGATCGCGCGGCTACACCTTC
TRBV30	TRBJ2-2	NA	NA	CAWSRTLGRELFF	TGTGCCTGGAGTCGGACACTGGGGAGGGAGCTGTTTTTT
TRBV5-6	TRBJ2-3	TRBD2	few	CASSSLAGGQGDTQYF	TGTGCCAGCAGCTCACTAGCGGGGGGCCAAGGAGATACGCAGTATTTT
TRBV19	TRBJ2-7	NA	NA	CASSFRGTYEQYF	TGTGCCAGTAGTTTTAGGGGCACCTACGAGCAGTACTTC
TRBV7-9	TRBJ2-3	TRBD2	NA	CASSFTGTSADTQYF	TGTGCCAGCAGTTTCACCGGGACTAGCGCAGATACGCAGTATTTT
TRBV28	TRBJ1-2	TRBD1	NA	CAVGQGVDGYTF	TGTGCAGTCGGACAGGGGGTGGATGGCTACACCTTC
TRBV15	TRBJ1-2	NA	NA	CATSRAARGYTF	TGTGCCACCAGCCGCGCGGCCCGGGGCTACACCTTC
TRBV30	TRBJ2-7	NA	NA	CAWSQTAGEQYF	TGTGCCTGGAGTCAAACTGCTGGCGAGCAGTACTTC
TRBV6-1	TRBJ2-1	TRBD1	NA	CASSAGLGQGTYNEQFF	TGTGCCAGCAGTGCTGGCTTGGGACAGGGAACGTACAATGAGCAGTTCTTC
TRBV19	TRBJ1-1	TRBD1	NA	CASSIRGQGEAFF	TGTGCCAGTAGTATCAGGGGGCAGGGTGAAGCTTTCTTT
TRBV27	TRBJ2-1	TRBD2	NA	CANSPIGTTKGTSVRYLGNEQFF	TGTGCCAACTCCCCTATCGGGACAACTAAGGGGACTAGCGTACGGTACTTGGGCAATGAGCAGTTCTTC
TRBV7-2	TRBJ1-5	TRBD1	NA	CASSVQGNQPQHF	TGTGCCAGCAGCGTACAGGGGAATCAGCCCCAGCATTTT
TRBV2	TRBJ1-1	NA	once	CASSEAEQPNTEAFF	TGTGCCAGCAGTGAAGCGGAACAGCCCAACACTGAAGCTTTCTTT
TRBV2	TRBJ2-7	NA	NA	CASRPPLGAGVYEQYF	TGTGCCAGCAGACCTCCATTGGGGGCTGGAGTGTACGAGCAGTACTTC
TRBV9	TRBJ1-2	NA	few	CASSVGQTNYGYTF	TGTGCCAGCAGCGTAGGACAGACCAACTATGGCTACACCTTC
TRBV3-1/TRBV3-2	TRBJ2-5	TRBD2	NA	CASSQPAGGPGETQYF	TGTGCCAGCAGCCAGCCGGCGGGAGGGCCTGGGGAGACCCAGTACTTC
TRBV5-6	TRBJ2-7	TRBD1	NA	CASSPGPGTGYEQYF	TGTGCCAGCAGCCCCGGGCCCGGGACAGGTTACGAGCAGTACTTC
TRBV10-3	TRBJ2-1	NA	once	CAVSVFAYNEQFF	TGTGCCGTCTCAGTTTTCGCCTACAATGAGCAGTTCTTC
TRBV28	TRBJ1-6	TRBD1	NA	CASRTLGQGTSPLHF	TGTGCCAGCAGAACATTAGGACAGGGGACCTCACCCCTCCACTTT
TRBV27	TRBJ1-2	NA	NA	CASSFTALANYGYTF	TGTGCCAGCAGTTTTACGGCGCTAGCTAACTATGGCTACACCTTC
TRBV11-2	TRBJ2-7	NA	few	CASSPGSGQPREQYF	TGTGCCAGCAGCCCCGGAAGCGGGCAGCCGCGGGAGCAGTACTTC
TRBV6-2/TRBV6-3	TRBJ2-3	TRBD2	NA	CASSYEASGGRTDTQYF	TGTGCCAGCAGTTACGAGGCCAGCGGGGGCCGCACAGATACGCAGTATTTT
TRBV2	TRBJ1-4	TRBD1	once	CASRSGTDEKLFF	TGTGCCAGCAGATCCGGGACAGATGAAAAACTGTTTTTT
TRBV19	TRBJ1-5	TRBD1	NA	CASSTMDRARDPNQPQHF	TGTGCCAGTAGTACCATGGACAGGGCTAGGGACCCCAATCAGCCCCAGCATTTT
TRBV7-3	TRBJ2-3	TRBD2	NA	CASSLTGLAGGTDTQYF	TGTGCCAGCAGCTTAACTGGGCTAGCGGGAGGCACAGATACGCAGTATTTT
TRBV19	TRBJ1-2	TRBD1	once	CASMRGQGVYGYTF	TGTGCCAGTATGAGGGGGCAGGGAGTCTATGGCTACACCTTC
TRBV5-8	TRBJ2-1	NA	once	CASSLAYGQTYNEQFF	TGTGCCAGCAGCTTGGCCTATGGACAGACATACAATGAGCAGTTCTTC
TRBV19	TRBJ1-1	TRBD1	NA	CASSIDTGTGAEAFF	TGTGCCAGTAGTATAGATACCGGGACAGGGGCCGAAGCTTTCTTT
TRBV7-2	TRBJ1-2	TRBD1	few	CASSWGTGATYLFYYGYTF	TGTGCCAGCAGCTGGGGAACAGGGGCGACTTACCTTTTCTACTATGGCTACACCTTC
TRBV19	TRBJ2-5	NA	NA	CATARGSQETQYF	TGTGCCACCGCAAGGGGGTCCCAAGAGACCCAGTACTTC
TRBV10-3	TRBJ2-5	NA	once	CATQGGGAKETQYF	TGTGCCACCCAGGGAGGGGGGGCCAAAGAGACCCAGTACTTC
TRBV4-2	TRBJ2-1	NA	NA	CASSQESGSYNEQFF	TGTGCCAGCAGCCAAGAAAGCGGGTCCTACAATGAGCAGTTCTTC
TRBV13	TRBJ2-3	NA	NA	CASSLGIVLGLASDTQYF	TGTGCCAGCAGCTTAGGTATCGTGTTGGGTCTAGCGTCAGATACGCAGTATTTT
TRBV28	TRBJ2-5	NA	NA	CASSPPLVVQETQYF	TGTGCCAGCAGCCCTCCCCTAGTGGTCCAAGAGACCCAGTACTTC
TRBV5-1	TRBJ2-1	TRBD2	NA	CASSYTSGSGNEQFF	TGCGCCAGCAGCTATACTAGCGGGAGCGGGAATGAGCAGTTCTTC
TRBV6-1	TRBJ2-5	NA	NA	CASSEARSETQYF	TGTGCCAGCAGTGAAGCGAGATCGGAGACCCAGTACTTC
TRBV6-5	TRBJ1-1	NA	NA	CASSSGGDTEAFF	TGTGCCAGCAGCAGCGGGGGCGACACTGAAGCTTTCTTT
TRBV5-4	TRBJ2-7	NA	NA	CASSPRAGWTYEQYF	TGTGCCAGCAGCCCCAGGGCAGGGTGGACCTACGAGCAGTACTTC